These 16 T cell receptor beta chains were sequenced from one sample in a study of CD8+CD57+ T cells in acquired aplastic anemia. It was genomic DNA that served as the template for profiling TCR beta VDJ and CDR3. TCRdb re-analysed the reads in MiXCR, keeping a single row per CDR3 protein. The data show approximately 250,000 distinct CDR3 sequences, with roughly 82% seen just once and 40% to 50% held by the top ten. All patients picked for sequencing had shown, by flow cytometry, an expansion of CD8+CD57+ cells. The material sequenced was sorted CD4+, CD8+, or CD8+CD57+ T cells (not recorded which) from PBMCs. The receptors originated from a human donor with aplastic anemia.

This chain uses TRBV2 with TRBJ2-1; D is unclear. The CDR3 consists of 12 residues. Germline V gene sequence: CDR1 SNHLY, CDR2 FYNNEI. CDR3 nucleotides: TGTGCTGGCGCGCCTTCCTACAATGAGCAGTTCTTC. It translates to CAGAPSYNEQFF. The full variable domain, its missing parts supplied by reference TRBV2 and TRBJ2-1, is EPEVTQTPSHQVTQMGQEVILRCVPISNHLYFYWYRQILGQKVEFLVSFYNNEISEKSEIFDDQFSVERPDGSNFTLKIRSTKLEDSAMYFCAGAPSYNEQFFGPGTRLTVL.

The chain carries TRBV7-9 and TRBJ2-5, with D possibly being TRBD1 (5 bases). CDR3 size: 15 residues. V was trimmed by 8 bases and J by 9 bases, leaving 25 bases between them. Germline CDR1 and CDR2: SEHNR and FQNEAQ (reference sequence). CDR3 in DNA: TGTGCCAGCGGCGGCGCTGGGGCGGAACAAGTGGCCCAGTACTTC. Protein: CASGGAGAEQVAQYF. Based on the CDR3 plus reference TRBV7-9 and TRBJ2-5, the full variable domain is DTGVSQNPRHKITKRGQNVTFRCDPISEHNRLYWYRQTLGQGPEFLTYFQNEAQLEKSRLLSDRFSAERPKGSFSTLEIQRTEQGDSAMYLCASGGAGAEQVAQYFGPGTRLLVL.

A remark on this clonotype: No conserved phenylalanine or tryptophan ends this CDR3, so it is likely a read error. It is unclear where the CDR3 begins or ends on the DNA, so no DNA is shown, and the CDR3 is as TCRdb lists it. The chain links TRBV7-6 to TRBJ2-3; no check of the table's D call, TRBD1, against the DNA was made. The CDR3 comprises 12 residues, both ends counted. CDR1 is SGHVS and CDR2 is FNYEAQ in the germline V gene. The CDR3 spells CASSLEQGAYEQ.

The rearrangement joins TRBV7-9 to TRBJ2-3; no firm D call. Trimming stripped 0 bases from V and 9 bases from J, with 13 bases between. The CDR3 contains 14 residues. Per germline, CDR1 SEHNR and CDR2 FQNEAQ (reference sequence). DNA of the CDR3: TGTGCCAGCAGCTTAGCGGGTAGCTCCGGGACGCAGTATTTT. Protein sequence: CASSLAGSSGTQYF. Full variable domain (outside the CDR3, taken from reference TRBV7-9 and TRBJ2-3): DTGVSQNPRHKITKRGQNVTFRCDPISEHNRLYWYRQTLGQGPEFLTYFQNEAQLEKSRLLSDRFSAERPKGSFSTLEIQRTEQGDSAMYLCASSLAGSSGTQYFGPGTRLTVL.

CDR3 protein: CASSVGREQETQYF. CDR3 coding DNA: TGTGCCAGCAGCGTAGGGAGAGAGCAAGAGACCCAGTACTTC. The V call is TRBV5-5, the J call TRBJ2-5; D may be TRBD2 (5 bases). V lost 4 bases and J lost 2, with 12 bases in between. Germline assignment: CDR1 SGHKS and CDR2 YYEKEE (reference sequence). The CDR3 is 14 residues long.

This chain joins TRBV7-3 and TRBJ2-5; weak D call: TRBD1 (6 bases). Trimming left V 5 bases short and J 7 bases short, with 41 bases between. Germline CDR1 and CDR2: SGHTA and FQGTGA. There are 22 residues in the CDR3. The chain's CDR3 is CASSLAGVADCGYTFGSGTQYF. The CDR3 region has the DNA TGTGCCAGCAGCCTGGCAGGGGTCGCCGACTGTGGCTACACCTTTGGTTCGGGGACCCAGTACTTC.

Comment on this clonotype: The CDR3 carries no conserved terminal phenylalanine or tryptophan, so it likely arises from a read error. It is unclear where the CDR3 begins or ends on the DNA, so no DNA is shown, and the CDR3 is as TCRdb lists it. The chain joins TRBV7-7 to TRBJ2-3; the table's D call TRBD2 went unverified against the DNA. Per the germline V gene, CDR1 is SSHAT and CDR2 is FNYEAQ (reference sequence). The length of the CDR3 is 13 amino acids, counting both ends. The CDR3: CAVLLGPETQYFG.

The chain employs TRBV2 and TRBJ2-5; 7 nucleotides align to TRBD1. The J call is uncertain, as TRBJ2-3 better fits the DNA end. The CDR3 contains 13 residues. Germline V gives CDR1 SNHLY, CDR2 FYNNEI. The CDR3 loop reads CASGVRGTETQYF. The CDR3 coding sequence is TGTGCCAGCGGGGTCCGAGGGACAGAGACCCAGTATTTT.

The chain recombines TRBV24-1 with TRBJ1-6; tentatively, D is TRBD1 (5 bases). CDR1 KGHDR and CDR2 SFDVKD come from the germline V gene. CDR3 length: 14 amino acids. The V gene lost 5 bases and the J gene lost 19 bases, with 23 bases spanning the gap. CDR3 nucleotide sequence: TGTGCCACCAGTGGGTGGGGCGGACGTCCGCCCCAGCACTTT. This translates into CATSGWGGRPPQHF.

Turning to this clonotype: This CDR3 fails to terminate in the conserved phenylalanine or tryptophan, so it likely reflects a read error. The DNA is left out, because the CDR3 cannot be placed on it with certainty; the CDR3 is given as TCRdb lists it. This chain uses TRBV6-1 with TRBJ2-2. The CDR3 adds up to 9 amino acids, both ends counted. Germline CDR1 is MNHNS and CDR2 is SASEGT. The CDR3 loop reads CASSESGEQ.

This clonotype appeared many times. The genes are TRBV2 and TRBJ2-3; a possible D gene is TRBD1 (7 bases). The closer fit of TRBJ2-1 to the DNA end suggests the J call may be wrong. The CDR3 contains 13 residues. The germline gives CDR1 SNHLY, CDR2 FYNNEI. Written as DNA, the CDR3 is TGTGCCAGCAGTGATGGGGGGACAGATGCGCAGTTCTTC. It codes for CASSDGGTDAQFF.

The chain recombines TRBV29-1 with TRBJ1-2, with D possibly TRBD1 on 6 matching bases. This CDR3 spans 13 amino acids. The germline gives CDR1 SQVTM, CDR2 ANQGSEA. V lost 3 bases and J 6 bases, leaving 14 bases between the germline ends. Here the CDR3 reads CSVEDSLGDGYTF. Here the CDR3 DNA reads TGCAGCGTTGAGGACAGCCTCGGGGATGGCTACACCTTC.

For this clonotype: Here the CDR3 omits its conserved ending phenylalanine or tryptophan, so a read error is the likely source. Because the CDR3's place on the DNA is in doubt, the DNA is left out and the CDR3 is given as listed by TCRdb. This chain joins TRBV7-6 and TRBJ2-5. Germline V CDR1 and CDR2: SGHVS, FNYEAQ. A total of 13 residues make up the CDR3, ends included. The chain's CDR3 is CASSLVYQATESH.

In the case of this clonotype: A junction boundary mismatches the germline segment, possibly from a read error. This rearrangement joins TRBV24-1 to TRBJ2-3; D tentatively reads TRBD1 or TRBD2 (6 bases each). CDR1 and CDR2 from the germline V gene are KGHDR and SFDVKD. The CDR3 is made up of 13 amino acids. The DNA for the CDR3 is TGTGCCAGCTTGGACGGGGGCACCGAGGCGCAGTTTTTT. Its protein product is CASLDGGTEAQFF.

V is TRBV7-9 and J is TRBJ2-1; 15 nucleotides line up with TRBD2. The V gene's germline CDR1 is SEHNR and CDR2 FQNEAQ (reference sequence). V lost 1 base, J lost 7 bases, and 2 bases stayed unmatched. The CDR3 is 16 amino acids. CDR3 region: CASSLGTSGGANEQFF. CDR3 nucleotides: TGTGCCAGCAGCTTAGGGACTAGCGGGGGGGCGAATGAGCAGTTCTTC.

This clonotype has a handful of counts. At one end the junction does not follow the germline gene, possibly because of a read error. The CDR3 loop reads CAIHEGAF. DNA of the CDR3: TGTGCCATCCACGAGGGGGCTTTC. The gene calls are TRBV6-5 and TRBJ2-7; 7 nucleotides align to TRBD1. CDR1 and CDR2 from the germline V gene are MNHEY and SVGAGI. The CDR3 contains 8 residues.